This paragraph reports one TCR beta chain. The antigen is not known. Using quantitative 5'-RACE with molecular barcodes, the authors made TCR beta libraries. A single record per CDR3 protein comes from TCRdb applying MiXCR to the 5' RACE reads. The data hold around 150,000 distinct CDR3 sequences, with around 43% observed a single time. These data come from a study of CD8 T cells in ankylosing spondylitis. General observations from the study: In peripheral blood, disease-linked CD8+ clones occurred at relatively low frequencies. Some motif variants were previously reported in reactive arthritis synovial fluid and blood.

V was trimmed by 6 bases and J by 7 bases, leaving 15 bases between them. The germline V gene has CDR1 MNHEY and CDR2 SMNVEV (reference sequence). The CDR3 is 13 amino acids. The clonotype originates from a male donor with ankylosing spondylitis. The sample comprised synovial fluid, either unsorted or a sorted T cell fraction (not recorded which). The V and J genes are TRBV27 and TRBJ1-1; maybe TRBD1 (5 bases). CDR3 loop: CASSWRGGVEAFF. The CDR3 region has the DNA TGTGCCAGCAGCTGGCGGGGGGGGGTTGAAGCTTTCTTT.